The rows below give T cell receptor beta chains drawn from one sample of a study of T cell changes during pregnancy in multiple sclerosis. Libraries were prepared by immunoSEQ multiplex PCR; TCRdb keeps only in-frame clonotypes and omits some of them. The data show fewer than 50,000 clones, roughly 89% seen once. The source material was CD4+ T cells from peripheral blood mononuclear cells, sampled in the first trimester of pregnancy. These receptor sequences come from a female donor with multiple sclerosis, enrolled in a pregnancy study. CDR3s include the opening cysteine and the closing phenylalanine or tryptophan. A D gene is named only where the DNA matches it firmly.

J gene,D gene,CDR3 length,V gene,CDR3 protein,CDR3 DNA
TRBJ1-2,-,14,TRBV27,CASSSPGTRYGYTF,TGTGCCAGCAGTTCTCCCGGGACACGGTATGGCTACACCTTC
TRBJ1-1,-,11,TRBV30,CAWNRAGEAFF,TGTGCCTGGAACAGGGCGGGTGAAGCTTTCTTT
TRBJ2-6,-,17,TRBV30,CAWRRGRARSGANVLTF,TGTGCCTGGAGGCGGGGCAGGGCCCGGTCCGGGGCCAACGTCCTGACTTTC
TRBJ2-2,TRBD1,15,TRBV2,CASSEDRSNTGELFF,TGTGCCAGCAGTGAGGACAGGTCGAACACCGGGGAGCTGTTTTTT
TRBJ2-5,-,17,TRBV28,CASSRHPYEAGGETQYF,TGTGCCAGCAGCCGGCACCCCTACGAGGCTGGGGGGGAGACCCAGTACTTC
TRBJ2-5,-,15,TRBV6-1,CASSEPGEIQETQYF,TGTGCCAGCAGTGAACCGGGAGAGATTCAAGAGACCCAGTACTTC
TRBJ2-1,-,14,TRBV7-2,CASRLGQTDGEQFF,TGTGCCAGCAGGTTAGGGCAGACTGATGGTGAGCAGTTCTTC
TRBJ2-2,-,14,TRBV4-2,CASSQALSTGELFF,TGTGCCAGCAGCCAAGCGTTGAGCACCGGGGAGCTGTTTTTT
TRBJ2-5,TRBD1,15,TRBV25-1,CASSDWTGSQETQYF,TGTGCCAGCAGTGACTGGACAGGGTCCCAGGAGACCCAGTACTTC
TRBJ1-4,TRBD1,15,TRBV6-6,CASSWDRGQSEKLFF,TGTGCCAGCAGTTGGGACAGGGGACAGAGTGAAAAACTGTTTTTT
TRBJ2-5,TRBD1,15,TRBV5-1,CASSLARTGQETQYF,TGCGCCAGCAGCTTGGCCCGGACAGGGCAAGAGACCCAGTACTTC
TRBJ2-7,-,16,TRBV5-6,CASSFISVQTTYEQYF,TGTGCCAGCAGCTTCATCTCAGTACAAACTACCTACGAGCAGTACTTC
TRBJ1-2,-,13,TRBV19,CASTGLQDYGYTF,TGTGCCAGTACAGGTCTGCAAGACTATGGCTACACCTTC
TRBJ1-5,-,14,TRBV4-3,CASSQQPGNQPQHF,TGCGCCAGCAGCCAACAACCAGGCAATCAGCCCCAGCATTTT
TRBJ2-5,TRBD2,15,TRBV2,CASRWEGLAAETQYF,TGTGCCAGCAGGTGGGAGGGACTAGCAGCGGAGACCCAGTACTTC
TRBJ2-1,TRBD1,16,TRBV7-9,CASSLRQGARRNEQFF,TGTGCCAGCAGCTTAAGGCAGGGGGCTAGGCGCAATGAGCAGTTCTTC
TRBJ2-7,TRBD1,15,TRBV10-3,CAISVGTGAPYEQYF,TGTGCCATCAGTGTTGGAACAGGGGCGCCCTACGAGCAGTACTTC
TRBJ1-1,-,14,TRBV6-1,CASRGLGGNTEAFF,TGTGCCAGCAGAGGGTTAGGGGGTAACACTGAAGCTTTCTTT
TRBJ1-3,TRBD1,17,TRBV7-2,CASSWAAGGNSGNTIYF,TGTGCCAGCAGTTGGGCGGCAGGGGGCAACTCTGGAAACACCATATATTTT
TRBJ2-1,-,14,TRBV5-4,CASSLSAGLNEQFF,TGTGCCAGCAGCTTGTCGGCAGGGCTCAATGAGCAGTTCTTC
TRBJ2-1,TRBD2,14,TRBV30,CAWRAQAGRNEQFF,TGTGCCTGGAGGGCACAAGCGGGACGCAATGAGCAGTTCTTC
TRBJ2-3,-,16,TRBV11-2,CASSLRVVVSTDTQYF,TGTGCCAGCAGCTTACGAGTCGTTGTGAGCACAGATACGCAGTATTTT